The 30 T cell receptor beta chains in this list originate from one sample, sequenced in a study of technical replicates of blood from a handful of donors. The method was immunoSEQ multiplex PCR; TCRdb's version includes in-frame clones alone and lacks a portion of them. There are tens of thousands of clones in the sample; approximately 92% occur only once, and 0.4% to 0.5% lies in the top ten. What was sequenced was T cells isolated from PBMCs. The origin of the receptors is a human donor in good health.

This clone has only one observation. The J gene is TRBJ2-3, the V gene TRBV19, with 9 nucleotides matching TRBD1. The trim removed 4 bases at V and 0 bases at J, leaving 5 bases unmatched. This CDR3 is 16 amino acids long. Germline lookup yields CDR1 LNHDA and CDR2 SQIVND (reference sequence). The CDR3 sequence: CASSSGTGLSTDTQYF. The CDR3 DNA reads TGTGCCAGTAGTAGCGGGACAGGGCTGAGCACAGATACGCAGTATTTT. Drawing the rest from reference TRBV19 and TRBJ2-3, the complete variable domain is DGGITQSPKYLFRKEGQNVTLSCEQNLNHDAMYWYRQDPGQGLRLIYYSQIVNDFQKGDIAEGYSVSREKKESFPLTVTSAQKNPTAFYLCASSSGTGLSTDTQYFGPGTRLTVL.

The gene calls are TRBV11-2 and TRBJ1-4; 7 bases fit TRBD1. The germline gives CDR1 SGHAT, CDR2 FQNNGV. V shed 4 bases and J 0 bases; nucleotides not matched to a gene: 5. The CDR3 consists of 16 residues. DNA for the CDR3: TGTGCCAGCAGCTACAGGGGAGTAGCAACTAATGAAAAACTGTTTTTT. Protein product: CASSYRGVATNEKLFF.

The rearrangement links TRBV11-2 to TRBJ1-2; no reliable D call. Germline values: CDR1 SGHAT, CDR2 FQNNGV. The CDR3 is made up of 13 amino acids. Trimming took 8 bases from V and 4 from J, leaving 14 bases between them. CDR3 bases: TGTGCCAGCCGCGATACCACGGGCTATGGCTACACCTTC. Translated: CASRDTTGYGYTF.

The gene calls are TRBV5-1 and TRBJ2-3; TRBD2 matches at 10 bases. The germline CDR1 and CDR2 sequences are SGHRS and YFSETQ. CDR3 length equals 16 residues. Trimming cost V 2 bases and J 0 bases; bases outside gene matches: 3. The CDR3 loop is CASSLAGGTSTDTQYF. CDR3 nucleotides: TGCGCCAGCAGCTTAGCGGGAGGGACTAGCACAGATACGCAGTATTTT. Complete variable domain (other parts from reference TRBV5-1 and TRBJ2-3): KAGVTQTPRYLIKTRGQQVTLSCSPISGHRSVSWYQQTPGQGLQFLFEYFSETQRNKGNFPGRFSGRQFSNSRSEMNVSTLELGDSALYLCASSLAGGTSTDTQYFGPGTRLTVL.

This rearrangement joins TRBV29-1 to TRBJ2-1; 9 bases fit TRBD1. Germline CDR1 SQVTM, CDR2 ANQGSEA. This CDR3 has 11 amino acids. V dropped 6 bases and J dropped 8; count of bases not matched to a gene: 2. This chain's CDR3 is CSVGQGYEQFF. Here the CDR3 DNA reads TGCAGCGTGGGACAGGGCTATGAGCAGTTCTTC.

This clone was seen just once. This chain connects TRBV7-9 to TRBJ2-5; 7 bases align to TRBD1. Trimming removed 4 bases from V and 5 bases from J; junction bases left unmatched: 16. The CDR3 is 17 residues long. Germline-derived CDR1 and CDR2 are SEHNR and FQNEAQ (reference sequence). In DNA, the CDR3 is TGTGCCAGCAGCTATACTCGACAGGGCAAGCTCGGGGAGACCCAGTACTTC. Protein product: CASSYTRQGKLGETQYF. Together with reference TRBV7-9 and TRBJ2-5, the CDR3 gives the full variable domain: DTGVSQNPRHKITKRGQNVTFRCDPISEHNRLYWYRQTLGQGPEFLTYFQNEAQLEKSRLLSDRFSAERPKGSFSTLEIQRTEQGDSAMYLCASSYTRQGKLGETQYFGPGTRLLVL.

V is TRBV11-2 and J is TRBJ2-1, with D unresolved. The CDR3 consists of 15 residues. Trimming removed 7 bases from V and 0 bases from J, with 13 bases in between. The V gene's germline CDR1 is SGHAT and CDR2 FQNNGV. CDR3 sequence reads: CASTINGFSYNEQFF. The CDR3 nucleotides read TGTGCCAGCACCATCAACGGGTTCTCCTACAATGAGCAGTTCTTC.

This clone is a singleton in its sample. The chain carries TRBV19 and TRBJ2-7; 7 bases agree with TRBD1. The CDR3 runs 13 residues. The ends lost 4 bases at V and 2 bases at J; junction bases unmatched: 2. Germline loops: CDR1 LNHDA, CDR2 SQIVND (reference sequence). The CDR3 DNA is TGTGCCAGTAGTAGGGGACAGACCTACGAGCAGTACTTC. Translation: CASSRGQTYEQYF.

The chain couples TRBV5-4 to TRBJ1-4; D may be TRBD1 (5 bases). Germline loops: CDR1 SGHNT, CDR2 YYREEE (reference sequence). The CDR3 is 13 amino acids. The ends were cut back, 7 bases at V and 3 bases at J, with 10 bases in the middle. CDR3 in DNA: TGTGCCAGCTCCGACAGAGCTAATGAAAAACTGTTTTTT. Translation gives CASSDRANEKLFF.

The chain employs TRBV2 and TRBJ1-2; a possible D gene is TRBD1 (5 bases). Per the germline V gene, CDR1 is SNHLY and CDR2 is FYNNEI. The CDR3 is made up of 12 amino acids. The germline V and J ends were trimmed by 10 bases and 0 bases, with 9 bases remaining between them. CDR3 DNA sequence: TGTGCCAAGACAGCTTCTAACTATGGCTACACCTTC. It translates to CAKTASNYGYTF.

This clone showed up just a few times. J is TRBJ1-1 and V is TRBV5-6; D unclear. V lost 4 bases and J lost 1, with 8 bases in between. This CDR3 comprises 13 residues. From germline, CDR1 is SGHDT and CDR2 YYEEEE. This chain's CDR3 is CASSLTSNTEAFF. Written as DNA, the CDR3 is TGTGCCAGCAGCCTAACCTCGAACACTGAAGCTTTCTTT.

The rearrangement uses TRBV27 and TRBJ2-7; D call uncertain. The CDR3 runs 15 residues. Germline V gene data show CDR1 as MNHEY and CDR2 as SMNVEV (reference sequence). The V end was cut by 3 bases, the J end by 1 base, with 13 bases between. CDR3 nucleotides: TGTGCCAGCAGTTTCCGCGACACACCTTCCTACGAGCAGTACTTC. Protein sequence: CASSFRDTPSYEQYF.

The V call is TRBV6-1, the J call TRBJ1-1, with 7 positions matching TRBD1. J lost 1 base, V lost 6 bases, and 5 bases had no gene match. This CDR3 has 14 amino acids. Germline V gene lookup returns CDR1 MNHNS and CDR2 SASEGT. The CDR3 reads CASRGQSPNTEAFF. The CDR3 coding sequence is TGTGCCAGCAGGGGACAGTCCCCGAACACTGAAGCTTTCTTT.

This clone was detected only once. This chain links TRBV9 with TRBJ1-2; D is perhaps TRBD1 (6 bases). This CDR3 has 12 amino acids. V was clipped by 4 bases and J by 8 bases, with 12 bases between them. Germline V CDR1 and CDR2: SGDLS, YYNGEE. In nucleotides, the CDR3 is TGTGCCAGCAGCCCAAGTGGGGGCGGCTACACCTTC. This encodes CASSPSGGGYTF.

Written as DNA, the CDR3 is TGCGCCAGCAGCCAAAGGGGGCTAGCGGGAGGGCCCGACGAGCAGTACTTC. Its protein product is CASSQRGLAGGPDEQYF. The chain combines TRBV4-1 with TRBJ2-7, with 12 positions matching TRBD2. CDR1 MGHRA and CDR2 YSYEKL come from the germline V gene. V shed 2 bases and J 5 bases; nucleotides not matched to a gene: 10. This CDR3 is built from 17 residues.

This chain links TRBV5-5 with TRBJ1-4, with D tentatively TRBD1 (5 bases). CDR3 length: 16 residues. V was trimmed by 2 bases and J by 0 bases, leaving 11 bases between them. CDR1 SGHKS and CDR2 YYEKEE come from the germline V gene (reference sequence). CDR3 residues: CASSFREMATNEKLFF. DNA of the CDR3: TGTGCCAGCAGCTTCAGGGAAATGGCAACTAATGAAAAACTGTTTTTT.

The CDR3 sequence: CAISGRETGELFF. Here the CDR3 DNA reads TGTGCCATCAGTGGAAGGGAGACCGGGGAGCTGTTTTTT. This chain connects TRBV10-3 to TRBJ2-2, with a weak D call TRBD2 (5 bases). CDR1 ENHRY and CDR2 SYGVKD come from the germline V gene. This CDR3 has 13 residues. Trimming removed 4 bases from V and 5 bases from J, with 8 bases in between.

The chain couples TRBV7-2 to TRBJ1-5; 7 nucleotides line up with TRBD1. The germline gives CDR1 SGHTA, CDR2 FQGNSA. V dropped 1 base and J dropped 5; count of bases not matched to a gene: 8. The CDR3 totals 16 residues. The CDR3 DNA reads TGTGCCAGCAGCTTAGACTTAGTAAGGGGGCATCAGCCCCAGCATTTT. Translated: CASSLDLVRGHQPQHF.

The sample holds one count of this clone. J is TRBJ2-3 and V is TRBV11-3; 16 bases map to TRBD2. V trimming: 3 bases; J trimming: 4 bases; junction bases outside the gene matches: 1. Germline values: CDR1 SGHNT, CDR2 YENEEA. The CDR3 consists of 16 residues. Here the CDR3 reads CASSLGLAGGPDTQYF. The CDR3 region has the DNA TGTGCCAGCAGCTTGGGACTAGCGGGAGGGCCAGATACGCAGTATTTT.

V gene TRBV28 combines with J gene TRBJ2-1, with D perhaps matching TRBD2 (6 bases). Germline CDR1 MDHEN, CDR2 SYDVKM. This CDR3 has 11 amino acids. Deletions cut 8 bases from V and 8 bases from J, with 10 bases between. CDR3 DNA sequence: TGTGCCAGCTCCTGGGGGGATGAGCAGTTCTTC. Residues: CASSWGDEQFF.

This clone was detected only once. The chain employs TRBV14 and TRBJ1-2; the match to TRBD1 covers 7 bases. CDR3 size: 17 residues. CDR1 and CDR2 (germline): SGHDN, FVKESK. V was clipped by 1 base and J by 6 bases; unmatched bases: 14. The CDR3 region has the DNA TGTGCCAGCAGCCAAGGCATACAGGGGAGGATTTTTGATGGCTACACCTTC. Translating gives CASSQGIQGRIFDGYTF.

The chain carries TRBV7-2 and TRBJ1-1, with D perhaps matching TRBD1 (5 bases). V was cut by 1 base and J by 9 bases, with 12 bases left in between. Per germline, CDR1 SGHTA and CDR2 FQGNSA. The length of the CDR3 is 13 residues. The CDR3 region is CASSLEDRAKAFF. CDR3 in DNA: TGTGCCAGCAGCTTAGAAGACAGAGCCAAAGCTTTCTTT.

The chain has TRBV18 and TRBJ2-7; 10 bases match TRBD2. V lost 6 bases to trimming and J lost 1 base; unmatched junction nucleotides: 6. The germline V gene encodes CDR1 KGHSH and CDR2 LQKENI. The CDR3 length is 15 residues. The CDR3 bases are TGTGCCAGCTCGCAATCTAGCGGGAGTTCCTACGAGCAGTACTTC. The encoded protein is CASSQSSGSSYEQYF.

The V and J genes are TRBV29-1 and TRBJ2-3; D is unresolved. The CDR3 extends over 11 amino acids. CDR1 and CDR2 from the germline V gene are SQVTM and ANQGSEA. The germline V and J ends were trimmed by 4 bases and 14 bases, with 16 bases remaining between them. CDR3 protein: CSVVLGAVLYF. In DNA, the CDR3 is TGCAGCGTTGTTCTGGGCGCAGTGTTGTATTTT.

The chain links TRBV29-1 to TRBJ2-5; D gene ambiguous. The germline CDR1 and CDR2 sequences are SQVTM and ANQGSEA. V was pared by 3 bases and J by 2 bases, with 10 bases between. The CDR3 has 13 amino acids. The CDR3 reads CSVDTLAQETQYF. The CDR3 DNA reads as TGCAGCGTTGATACCTTGGCTCAAGAGACCCAGTACTTC.

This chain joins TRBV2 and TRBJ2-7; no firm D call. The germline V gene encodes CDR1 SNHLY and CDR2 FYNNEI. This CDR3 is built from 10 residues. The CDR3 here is CASRAYEQYF. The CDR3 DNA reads TGTGCTTCGCGCGCCTACGAGCAGTACTTC.

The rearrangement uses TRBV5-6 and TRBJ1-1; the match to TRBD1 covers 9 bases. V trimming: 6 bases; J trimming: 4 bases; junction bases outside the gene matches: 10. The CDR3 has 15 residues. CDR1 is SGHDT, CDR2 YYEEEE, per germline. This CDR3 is CASTPMTGGGTEAFF. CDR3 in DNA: TGTGCCAGCACCCCTATGACAGGGGGTGGCACTGAAGCTTTCTTT. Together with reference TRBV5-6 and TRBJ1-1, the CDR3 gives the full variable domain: DAGVTQSPTHLIKTRGQQVTLRCSPKSGHDTVSWYQQALGQGPQFIFQYYEEEERQRGNFPDRFSGHQFPNYSSELNVNALLLGDSALYLCASTPMTGGGTEAFFGQGTRLTVV.

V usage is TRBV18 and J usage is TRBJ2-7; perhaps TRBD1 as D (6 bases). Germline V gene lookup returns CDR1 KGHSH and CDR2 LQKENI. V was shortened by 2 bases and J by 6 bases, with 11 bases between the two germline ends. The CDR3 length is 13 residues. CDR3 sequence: CASSPGTGFEQYF. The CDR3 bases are TGTGCCAGCTCACCAGGTACAGGGTTCGAGCAGTACTTC.

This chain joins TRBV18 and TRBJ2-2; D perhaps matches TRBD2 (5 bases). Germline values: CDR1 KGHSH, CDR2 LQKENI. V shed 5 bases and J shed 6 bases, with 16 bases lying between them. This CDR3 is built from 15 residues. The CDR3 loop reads CASSSYREGAGELFF. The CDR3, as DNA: TGTGCCAGCTCAAGTTACCGGGAAGGTGCCGGGGAGCTGTTTTTT.

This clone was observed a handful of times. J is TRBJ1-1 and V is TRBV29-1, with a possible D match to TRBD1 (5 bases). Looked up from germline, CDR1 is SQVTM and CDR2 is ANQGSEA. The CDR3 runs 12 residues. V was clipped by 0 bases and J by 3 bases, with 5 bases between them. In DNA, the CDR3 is TGCAGCGTTGAAGACAGGGACACTGAAGCTTTCTTT. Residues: CSVEDRDTEAFF.